This entry is about one TCR beta chain. This record belongs to a study of CD8 T cells in Susac syndrome. After extraction with the RNeasy kit, roughly 0.45 to 1 ug of the RNA was reverse transcribed using random hexamers. Via MiXCR, TCRdb re-called the immunoSEQ multiplex PCR reads, giving one row per CDR3 protein. The table shows over 300,000 distinct CDR3 sequences, with about 90% occurring only once. CDR3 length: 14 amino acids. The V end lost 3 bases, the J end lost 1 base, and 7 bases lay between the germline ends. The sequence was collected from a human donor with multiple sclerosis. The sequencing sample was made of CD4+ T cells from PBMCs. The chain couples TRBV12-3 or TRBV12-4 to TRBJ1-5; D is undetermined. CDR3 region: CASSFWVSNQPQHF. The CDR3 DNA sequence: TGTGCCAGCAGTTTCTGGGTAAGCAATCAGCCCCAGCATTTT.